This TCR beta chain was profiled in a study of early T cells in non-severe SARS-CoV-2 infection. Turning to the study itself: Chains stayed unpaired after sequencing of bulk RNA from unsorted whole blood.

The V and J ends lost 6 bases and 4 bases respectively, with 12 bases between them. This CDR3 is 14 amino acids long. This clonotype was seen at least ten times. Researchers attached unique molecular identifiers to individual cDNA molecules. Each CDR3 protein is one row after TCRdb ran MiXCR on the 5' RACE reads. This table has 27,000 or so distinct CDR3 sequences, approximately 2.9% appearing once. The V call is TRBV12-3 or TRBV12-4, the J call TRBJ2-2, with D possibly matching TRBD1 (5 bases). The clonotype was recovered from an adult who was a healthcare worker with PCR-confirmed SARS-CoV-2 infection or an uninfected control (not recorded which). Specimen: whole blood. The CDR3 sequence: CASRKQVSTGELFF. CDR3 nucleotides: TGTGCCAGCAGGAAACAGGTTTCCACCGGGGAGCTGTTTTTT.